This T cell receptor beta chain was identified during a study of HIV-infected patients and healthy controls. This clonotype was observed a handful of times. TCRdb called the 5' RACE reads again in MiXCR, with one record for every CDR3 protein. The sample contains around 67,000 distinct CDR3 sequences, about 15% of which appear only once. The V gene's germline CDR1 is LNHNV and CDR2 YYDKDF (reference sequence). V lost 4 bases to trimming and J lost 2 bases; unmatched junction nucleotides: 5. The CDR3 is made up of 14 amino acids. The specimen was CD4+ T cells from blood. This chain connects TRBV15 to TRBJ2-7; 7 bases are shared with TRBD1. The TCR originated in a human donor in good health. CDR3 sequence: CATSKGASTYEQYF. As DNA, the CDR3 is TGTGCCACCAGCAAGGGGGCATCGACCTACGAGCAGTACTTC.